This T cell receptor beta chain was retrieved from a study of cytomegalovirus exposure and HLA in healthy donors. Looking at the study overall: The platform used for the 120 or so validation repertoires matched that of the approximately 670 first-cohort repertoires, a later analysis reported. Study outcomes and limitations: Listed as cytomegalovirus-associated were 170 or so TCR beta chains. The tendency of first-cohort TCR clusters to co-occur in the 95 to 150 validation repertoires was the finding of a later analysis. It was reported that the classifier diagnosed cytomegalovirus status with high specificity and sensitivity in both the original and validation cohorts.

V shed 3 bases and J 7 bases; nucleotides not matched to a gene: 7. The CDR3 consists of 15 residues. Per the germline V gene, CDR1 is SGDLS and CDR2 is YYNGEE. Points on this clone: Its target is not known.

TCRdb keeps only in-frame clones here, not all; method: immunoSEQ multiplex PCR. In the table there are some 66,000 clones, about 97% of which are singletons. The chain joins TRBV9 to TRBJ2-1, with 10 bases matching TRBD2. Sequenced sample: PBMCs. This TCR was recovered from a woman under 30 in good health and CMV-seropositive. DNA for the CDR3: TGTGCCAGCAGCGGGGTGGCTAGCGGGAGTAATGAGCAGTTCTTC. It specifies CASSGVASGSNEQFF.